This T cell receptor beta chain was retrieved from a study of Graves' ophthalmopathy and Graves' hyperthyroidism. Each donor who had ophthalmopathy showed moderate-to-severe activity, a CAS of ≥3, a NOSPECS of ≥4, and a duration under 3 months. This clonotype was recorded a few times. CDR1 is GTSNPN and CDR2 is SVGIG in the germline V gene (reference sequence). This CDR3 comprises 12 residues. Deletions cut 8 bases from V and 0 bases from J, with 10 bases between. From RNA, the CDR3 regions of TCR beta chains were amplified and sequenced. First-round RT-PCR used HTBI primers; second-round multiplex PCR followed. TCRdb reanalysed the multiplex PCR reads using MiXCR and keeps one entry per CDR3 protein. The sample holds approximately 460,000 distinct CDR3 sequences, approximately 15% seen once.

Material for sequencing was blood. V is TRBV30 and J is TRBJ1-2; D gene unclear. The receptor's source is a woman aged 30 to 39 with Graves' ophthalmopathy. The CDR3 sequence: CAGSQTNYGYTF. Here the CDR3 DNA reads TGTGCCGGCTCACAGACTAACTATGGCTACACCTTC. The full variable domain, rest sourced from reference TRBV30 and TRBJ1-2, is SQTIHQWPATLVQPVGSPLSLECTVEGTSNPNLYWYRQAAGRGLQLLFYSVGIGQISSEVPQNLSASRPQDRQFILSSKKLLLSDSGFYLCAGSQTNYGYTFGSGTRLTVV.